The 4 T cell receptor beta chains presented below share a single source sample, sequenced in a study of blood T cell repertoires in COVID-19. TCRdb's table, derived via immunoSEQ multiplex PCR, lists solely in-frame clones and lacks some. The table lists fewer than 40,000 clones, roughly 87% of them singletons, with 28% in the top ten. The sample comprised peripheral blood. These receptors all stem from a man older than 75 with acute or convalescent COVID-19.

The gene calls are TRBV3-1 (or the pseudogene TRBV3-2) and TRBJ2-7, with 10 bases that match TRBD2. Germline V gene lookup returns CDR1 LGHDT and CDR2 YNNKEL (reference sequence). The V gene end was trimmed by 4 bases and the J gene end by 3 bases; junction bases not matched to a gene: 6. The CDR3 sequence is 15 residues long. In DNA, the CDR3 is TGTGCCAGCAGCCCACATAGCGGGAGGAACTACGAGCAGTACTTC. This encodes CASSPHSGRNYEQYF.

V and J are TRBV5-6 and TRBJ2-1; D gene uncertain. CDR1 and CDR2 (germline): SGHDT, YYEEEE. CDR3 size: 14 residues. With 4 bases removed from V and 8 bases from J, the gap between germline ends came to 16 bases. CDR3 residues: CASSPSPTLDEQFF. For the CDR3, the DNA is TGTGCCAGCAGCCCCTCCCCGACTTTAGATGAGCAGTTCTTC.

V gene TRBV10-1 combines with J gene TRBJ2-1; D remains unclear. Trimming took 7 bases from V and 8 from J, leaving 12 bases between them. Germline values: CDR1 WNHNN, CDR2 SYGVQD (reference sequence). This CDR3 has 12 residues. CDR3 amino acids: CASTGPGDEQFF. The DNA for the CDR3 is TGCGCCAGCACTGGGCCCGGCGATGAGCAGTTCTTC.

This chain joins TRBV5-1 and TRBJ2-1; tentative D call: TRBD2 (6 bases). The V end was cut by 0 bases, the J end by 8 bases, with 18 bases between. CDR3 length: 16 residues. Germline V gives CDR1 SGHRS, CDR2 YFSETQ. The CDR3 DNA reads TGCGCCAGCAGCTTGGAAGGTGGGAGGATCTTTGATGAGCAGTTCTTC. Encoded protein: CASSLEGGRIFDEQFF. Together with reference TRBV5-1 and TRBJ2-1, the CDR3 gives the full variable domain: KAGVTQTPRYLIKTRGQQVTLSCSPISGHRSVSWYQQTPGQGLQFLFEYFSETQRNKGNFPGRFSGRQFSNSRSEMNVSTLELGDSALYLCASSLEGGRIFDEQFFGPGTRLTVL.